The T cell receptor beta chain described here comes from a study of T cells in Graves' hyperthyroidism and ophthalmopathy. The study, taken as a whole, reports: Within blood appeared most thyroid clonotypes that had expanded above 0.001. By a 13 V-J model, ophthalmopathy was set apart from stable hyperthyroidism.

This clonotype showed up many times. Its specificity is not known. Stable hyperthyroidism: no ophthalmopathy progression over 18 months of follow-up. Those patients with uncontrolled infection, other autoimmune disease, pregnancy or lactation were excluded. Per germline, CDR1 DFQATT and CDR2 SNEGSKA (reference sequence). The CDR3 is made up of 16 amino acids. J gave up 4 bases and V 0 bases, and 9 bases lay outside the gene matches. From RNA transcripts, TCR beta CDR3 regions were amplified. The TCR CDR3 was amplified in a first-round RT-PCR using the HTBI primer set. MiXCR was run by TCRdb on the multiplex PCR reads, yielding one entry per CDR3 protein. The sample lists about 400,000 distinct CDR3 sequences, approximately 15% occurring once.

The sequence came from a woman between 18 and 29 years old with Graves' hyperthyroidism. V and J are TRBV20-1 and TRBJ2-7; 10 bases are a match to TRBD2. Material: blood. The CDR3 DNA follows: TGCAGTGCTAGAGATCTTGGGACTAGCGTAGTGTACGAGCAGTACTTC. It yields the protein CSARDLGTSVVYEQYF.